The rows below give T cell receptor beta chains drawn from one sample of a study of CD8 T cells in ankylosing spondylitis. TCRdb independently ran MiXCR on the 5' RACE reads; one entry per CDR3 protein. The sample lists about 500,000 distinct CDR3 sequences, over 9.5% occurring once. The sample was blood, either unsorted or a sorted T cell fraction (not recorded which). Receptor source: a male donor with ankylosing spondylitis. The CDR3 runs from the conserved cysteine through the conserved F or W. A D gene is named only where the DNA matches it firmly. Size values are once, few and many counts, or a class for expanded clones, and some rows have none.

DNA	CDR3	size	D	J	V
TGTGCCAGCAGCCAGTCCCAGAAGTTTAGCGAGCAGTACTTC	CASSQSQKFSEQYF	.	.	TRBJ2-7	TRBV3-1
TGCAGTGCGCGACGACTAGCGTATTCCTACAATGAGCAGTTCTTC	CSARRLAYSYNEQFF	few	TRBD2	TRBJ2-1	TRBV20-1
TGCAGCGTTGGGACTAGCGGGACCTCCTACGAGCAGTACTTC	CSVGTSGTSYEQYF	few	TRBD2	TRBJ2-7	TRBV29-1
TGTGCCAGCTATAGCGGGGGCCTACACGAGCAGTACTTC	CASYSGGLHEQYF	few	TRBD2	TRBJ2-7	TRBV28
TGTGCCAGCAGTGAACAGCTTGCTTATCAGCCCCAGCATTTT	CASSEQLAYQPQHF	.	.	TRBJ1-5	TRBV2
TGTGCCAGCAGCCAAGAGGGGACTAGCGGGGCGAACCAAGAGACCCAGTACTTC	CASSQEGTSGANQETQYF	.	TRBD2	TRBJ2-5	TRBV4-2
TGCAGTGCTAGAGTTAGAGGGGGCGGGAGCTATGGCTACACCTTC	CSARVRGGGSYGYTF	few	TRBD1	TRBJ1-2	TRBV20-1
TGTGCCACCAGCCAGGGGGCGGAAGCTTTCTTT	CATSQGAEAFF	.	TRBD1	TRBJ1-1	TRBV15
TGTGCCAGCAGCTTAGACGCAGGGATTAAACAAGAGACCCAGTACTTC	CASSLDAGIKQETQYF	.	.	TRBJ2-5	TRBV13
TGTGCCTGGACAGGTGGGTTCGGCACAGATACGCAGTATTTT	CAWTGGFGTDTQYF	few	.	TRBJ2-3	TRBV30
TGTGCCAGCAGTGAAGCCGGCAATGAAAAACTGTTTTTT	CASSEAGNEKLFF	.	.	TRBJ1-4	TRBV6-1
TGTGCCAGCAGCTTAGGGCTAGCGGGCAACATTCAGTACTTC	CASSLGLAGNIQYF	.	TRBD2	TRBJ2-4	TRBV7-2
TGTGCCAGCAGCCAAGACTTCGCAGGCCCCCGAGAGACCCAGTACTTC	CASSQDFAGPRETQYF	.	.	TRBJ2-5	TRBV14
TGTGCCAGCAGTTTAGGGGCAGGAAATTCACCCCTCCACTTT	CASSLGAGNSPLHF	few	.	TRBJ1-6	TRBV12-3/TRBV12-4
TGTGCCACCGAGTACAGGGAACTTGGCGGGGAGCTGTTTTTT	CATEYRELGGELFF	.	.	TRBJ2-2	TRBV24-1
TGCGCCAGTACCTCCGGGGCGCCCTCTAGCGCCTCCTACAATGAGCAGTTCTTC	CASTSGAPSSASYNEQFF	.	.	TRBJ2-1	TRBV5-1
TGCGCCAGCAGCTTGGTATCTAGCGGTACAGATACGCAGTATTTT	CASSLVSSGTDTQYF	few	TRBD2	TRBJ2-3	TRBV5-1